The 26 T cell receptor beta chains in this list originate from one sample, sequenced in a study of cytomegalovirus exposure and HLA in healthy donors (dated by TCRdb to 2017 to 2019). Libraries were built with the immunoSEQ multiplex PCR assay. Not all clones reach the TCRdb copy of this immuneACCESS table, which keeps in-frame sequences only. Checked studies attribute under half of the gap to unresolved V genes and leave the rest unexplained. Across this sample there are about 54,000 clones, with roughly 90% seen only once. In total, the top ten clones hold 8.4% of the sample. The sequenced sample was PBMCs. Receptors were obtained from a woman aged 18-35 years in good health and CMV-seropositive.

The J gene is TRBJ1-2, the V gene TRBV19; a weak D match, TRBD1 (6 bases). The CDR3 length is 14 residues. The V and J ends lost 4 bases and 6 bases respectively, with 15 bases between them. Germline V CDR1 and CDR2: LNHDA, SQIVND (reference sequence). The CDR3 coding sequence is TGTGCCAGTAGTAAAATCCCGGACAGAAATGGCTACACCTTC. It yields the protein CASSKIPDRNGYTF.

The chain carries TRBV13 and TRBJ1-2; 7 bases agree with TRBD1. The V gene end was trimmed by 11 bases and the J gene end by 5 bases; junction bases not matched to a gene: 8. CDR1 and CDR2 (germline): PRHDT, FYEKMQ (reference sequence). The CDR3 contains 12 residues. CDR3 sequence (DNA): TGTGCCGTCCAACAGGGGACGTATGGCTACACCTTC. It is translated as CAVQQGTYGYTF.

This clone appeared a single time. V is TRBV29-1 and J is TRBJ2-6; the D gene is possibly TRBD1 (6 bases). This CDR3 contains 15 residues. Germline V gene sequence: CDR1 SQVTM, CDR2 ANQGSEA. Trimming took off 4 bases at V and 0 bases at J, with 10 bases between the two ends. The CDR3 spells CSVVGAGSGANVLTF. The CDR3 nucleotides read TGCAGCGTTGTGGGGGCCGGCTCTGGGGCCAACGTCCTGACTTTC.

CDR3 sequence: CASSRNRQGSGELFF. The DNA of the CDR3 is TGTGCCAGCAGTAGAAATAGACAGGGTTCCGGGGAGCTGTTTTTT. The chain recombines TRBV6-6 with TRBJ2-2; 7 bases agree with TRBD1. The V and J ends lost 5 bases and 6 bases, in that order; junction bases with no gene match: 9. There are 15 residues in the CDR3. Germline values: CDR1 MNHNY, CDR2 SVGAGI (reference sequence).

The chain joins TRBV7-2 to TRBJ1-5, with a possible D match to TRBD1 (6 bases). Trimming cost V 4 bases and J 1 base, with 14 bases left between them. The CDR3 extends over 16 amino acids. The germline gives CDR1 SGHTA, CDR2 FQGNSA. Written as DNA, the CDR3 is TGTGCCAGCAGCTACACAGGGACCCCGAGCAATCAGCCCCAGCATTTT. It is translated as CASSYTGTPSNQPQHF.

The V call is TRBV9, the J call TRBJ2-3; weak D call: TRBD2 (6 bases). Trimming shortened V by 0 bases and J by 4 bases, and 12 bases separated the two germline ends. The CDR3 runs 15 residues. Germline lookup yields CDR1 SGDLS and CDR2 YYNGEE. CDR3 residues: CASSVGAGPSDTQYF. CDR3 coding DNA: TGTGCCAGCAGCGTAGGGGCGGGACCATCAGATACGCAGTATTTT.

This sequence joins TRBV5-4 and TRBJ1-1, with D possibly being TRBD1 (5 bases). Germline loops: CDR1 SGHNT, CDR2 YYREEE (reference sequence). The V end lost 0 bases, the J end lost 4 bases, and 13 bases lay between the germline ends. This CDR3 is built from 15 residues. The CDR3 reads CASSLAGGGGTEAFF. CDR3 DNA sequence: TGTGCCAGCAGCTTGGCGGGGGGGGGTGGCACTGAAGCTTTCTTT.

V is TRBV11-2 and J is TRBJ1-1; 8 bases are shared with TRBD1. V lost 5 bases, J lost 2 bases, and 7 bases stayed unmatched. The germline V gene has CDR1 SGHAT and CDR2 FQNNGV. The CDR3 length is 15 residues. The CDR3 loop reads CASSTWTGTNTEAFF. CDR3 bases: TGTGCCAGCAGCACCTGGACAGGGACCAACACTGAAGCTTTCTTT.

The V gene is TRBV7-2, the J gene TRBJ2-2; 8 bases align to TRBD2. This CDR3 comprises 15 residues. CDR1 SGHTA and CDR2 FQGNSA come from the germline V gene. The ends lost 1 base at V and 6 bases at J; junction bases unmatched: 4. CDR3 in amino acids: CASSLGRTSSGELFF. CDR3 DNA: TGTGCCAGCAGCTTAGGACGGACTAGCTCCGGGGAGCTGTTTTTT.

The V gene is TRBV28, the J gene TRBJ1-4; D not resolved. The V gene lost 5 bases and the J gene lost 0 bases, with 13 bases spanning the gap. Germline lookup yields CDR1 MDHEN and CDR2 SYDVKM. This CDR3 contains 16 residues. The CDR3 protein is CASSPSGRATNEKLFF. In nucleotides, the CDR3 is TGTGCCAGCAGTCCCTCCGGTCGCGCAACTAATGAAAAACTGTTTTTT.

The V gene is TRBV6-1, the J gene TRBJ2-1; no clear D. Trimming took off 0 bases at V and 4 bases at J, with 4 bases between the two ends. Germline CDR1 MNHNS, CDR2 SASEGT. The CDR3 extends over 13 amino acids. The CDR3: CASSEAGYNEQFF. The CDR3 DNA is TGTGCCAGCAGTGAAGCCGGGTACAATGAGCAGTTCTTC.

The chain uses TRBV11-3 and TRBJ2-5; 10 nucleotides align to TRBD1. Germline trimming cut 5 bases from V and 5 bases from J; bases unmatched to any gene: 5. Germline loops: CDR1 SGHNT, CDR2 YENEEA. The CDR3 length is 14 residues. As DNA, the CDR3 is TGTGCCAGCAGCCAGACAGGGGGCATGGAGACCCAGTACTTC. Its protein is CASSQTGGMETQYF.

The chain uses TRBV5-1 and TRBJ1-4; the D gene is possibly TRBD1 (6 bases). V was clipped by 2 bases and J by 5 bases, with 13 bases between them. Germline V gene lookup returns CDR1 SGHRS and CDR2 YFSETQ. CDR3 length equals 15 residues. DNA of the CDR3: TGCGCCAGCAGCTTCGACAGGAGCGCGAATGAAAAACTGTTTTTT. It specifies CASSFDRSANEKLFF.

The V call is TRBV29-1, the J call TRBJ2-3; possibly TRBD1 for D (6 bases). The CDR3 totals 16 residues. Germline V CDR1 and CDR2: SQVTM, ANQGSEA. Trimming left V 1 base short and J 2 bases short, with 16 bases between. CDR3 in amino acids: CSVEVPTGITTDTQYF. As DNA, the CDR3 is TGCAGCGTTGAAGTTCCTACAGGGATCACCACAGATACGCAGTATTTT.

CDR3 protein: CASRDRDPYNEQFF. Written as DNA, the CDR3 is TGTGCCAGCAGGGACAGGGACCCCTACAATGAGCAGTTCTTC. The rearrangement joins TRBV2 to TRBJ2-1, with 8 nucleotides matching TRBD1. The trim removed 6 bases at V and 2 bases at J, leaving 3 bases unmatched. This CDR3 is built from 14 residues. Germline assignment: CDR1 SNHLY and CDR2 FYNNEI.

This chain connects TRBV6-5 to TRBJ2-7; D might be TRBD2 (7 bases). The CDR3 has 14 amino acids. Germline CDR1 is MNHEY and CDR2 is SVGAGI. V lost 2 bases and J 4 bases, leaving 12 bases between the germline ends. The CDR3 DNA reads TGTGCCAGCAGTTACGGACAGCGGGATTACGAGCAGTACTTC. It encodes CASSYGQRDYEQYF.

The chain combines TRBV19 with TRBJ1-5; perhaps TRBD1 as D (6 bases). Germline CDR1 is LNHDA and CDR2 is SQIVND (reference sequence). The ends were cut back, 4 bases at V and 6 bases at J, with 16 bases in the middle. CDR3 size: 15 residues. The CDR3 loop is CASSTRGFRGQPQHF. The CDR3 DNA follows: TGTGCCAGTAGTACTAGGGGTTTCAGGGGTCAGCCCCAGCATTTT.

This chain links TRBV5-1 with TRBJ2-3, with 9 bases identical to TRBD2. The CDR3 covers 16 residues. Germline loops: CDR1 SGHRS, CDR2 YFSETQ. V was pared by 0 bases and J by 3 bases, with 5 bases of the junction left unmatched. CDR3 region: CASSLGRGGATDTQYF. The CDR3 nucleotides read TGCGCCAGCAGCTTGGGGCGCGGGGGGGCTACAGATACGCAGTATTTT.

This clone came up a few times. The rearrangement uses TRBV10-3 and TRBJ1-3; D gene ambiguous. Germline lookup yields CDR1 ENHRY and CDR2 SYGVKD. The CDR3 has 14 amino acids. Trimming took 4 bases from V and 0 from J, leaving 7 bases between them. Here the CDR3 reads CAISATSSGNTIYF. The DNA of the CDR3 is TGTGCCATCAGTGCCACGAGCTCTGGAAACACCATATATTTT.

This rearrangement joins TRBV15 to TRBJ2-5; 11 bases map to TRBD1. Germline CDR1 LNHNV, CDR2 YYDKDF (reference sequence). V shed 5 bases, J shed 4 bases, and the junction held 6 bases outside the gene matches. The CDR3 has 15 amino acids. CDR3 DNA: TGTGCCACCAGCGCCCGGGACAGGGGGGGAGAGACCCAGTACTTC. As protein: CATSARDRGGETQYF.

Regarding this clone: Germline is not matched at one junction end, which may reflect a read error. V is TRBV7-7 and J is TRBJ2-5, with TRBD2 identical over 9 bases. Germline V gene sequence: CDR1 SSHAT, CDR2 FNYEAQ (reference sequence). The CDR3 consists of 16 residues. In DNA, the CDR3 is TGTGCTAGCAGCTTAAGTCTAGCGGGGCTCCAAGAGACCCAGTACTTC. This sequence encodes CASSLSLAGLQETQYF.

In this sample, this clone turned up once. This chain links TRBV6-1 with TRBJ2-2; 7 bases map to TRBD2. The germline gives CDR1 MNHNS, CDR2 SASEGT. V was pared by 4 bases and J by 2 bases, with 1 base of the junction left unmatched. The CDR3 is 14 amino acids. The CDR3: CASSGDYNTGELFF. Written as DNA, the CDR3 is TGTGCCAGCAGTGGGGACTACAACACCGGGGAGCTGTTTTTT.

The chain recombines TRBV6-6 with TRBJ2-3; 9 nucleotides agree with TRBD2. The junction had 2 bases not matched to a gene; V was cut back by 2 bases and J by 2 bases. The CDR3 extends over 15 amino acids. The germline V gene has CDR1 MNHNY and CDR2 SVGAGI (reference sequence). The DNA of the CDR3 is TGTGCCAGCAGTTACGCTAGCGGGGACACAGATACGCAGTATTTT. It codes for CASSYASGDTDTQYF.

The chain employs TRBV6-5 and TRBJ2-7, with D perhaps TRBD1 (5 bases). Trimming left V 4 bases short and J 2 bases short, with 15 bases between. Germline assignment: CDR1 MNHEY and CDR2 SVGAGI. This CDR3 comprises 15 residues. The CDR3 reads CASSLTLTDTYEQYF. The CDR3 bases are TGTGCCAGCAGTTTGACCTTGACAGATACCTACGAGCAGTACTTC.

The chain uses TRBV7-2 and TRBJ2-3; possible D gene TRBD2, 6 bases. The CDR3 loop spans 15 amino acids. Per the germline V gene, CDR1 is SGHTA and CDR2 is FQGNSA. V was cut by 1 base and J by 0 bases, with 8 bases left in between. CDR3 DNA sequence: TGTGCCAGCAGCTTAGTGGGACTCAGCACAGATACGCAGTATTTT. This encodes CASSLVGLSTDTQYF.

On this clone itself: Different DNA sequences within this sample yield the same CDR3. The chain carries TRBV5-1 and TRBJ2-1, with 10 bases lining up with TRBD1. The germline gives CDR1 SGHRS, CDR2 YFSETQ. Losses at the gene ends were 2 bases for V and 2 bases for J; bases not matched to a gene: 1. CDR3 length: 15 residues. The CDR3 protein is CASSLGQGAYNEQFF. In DNA, the CDR3 is TGCGCCAGCAGCTTAGGACAGGGGGCCTACAATGAGCAGTTCTTC.